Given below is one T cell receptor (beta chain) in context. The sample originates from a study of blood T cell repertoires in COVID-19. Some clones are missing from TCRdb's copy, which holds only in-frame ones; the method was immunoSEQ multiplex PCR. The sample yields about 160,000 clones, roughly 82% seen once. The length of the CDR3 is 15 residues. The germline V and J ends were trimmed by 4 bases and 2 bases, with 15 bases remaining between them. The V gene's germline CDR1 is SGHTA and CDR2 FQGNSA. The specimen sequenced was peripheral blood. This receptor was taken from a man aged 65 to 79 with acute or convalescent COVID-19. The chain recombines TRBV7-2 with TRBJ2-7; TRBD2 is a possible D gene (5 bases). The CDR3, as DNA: TGTGCCAGCAGCTCGGACTTCGGGTTTACCTACGAGCAGTACTTC. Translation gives CASSSDFGFTYEQYF.